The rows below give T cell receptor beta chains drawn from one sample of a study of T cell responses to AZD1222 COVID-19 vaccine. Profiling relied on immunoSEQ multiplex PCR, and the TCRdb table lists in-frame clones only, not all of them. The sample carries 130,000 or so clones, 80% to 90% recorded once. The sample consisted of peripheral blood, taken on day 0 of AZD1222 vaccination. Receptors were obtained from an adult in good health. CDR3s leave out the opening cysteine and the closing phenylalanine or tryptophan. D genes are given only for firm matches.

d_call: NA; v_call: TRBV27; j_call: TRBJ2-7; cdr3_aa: ASSLSSGVFYEQY
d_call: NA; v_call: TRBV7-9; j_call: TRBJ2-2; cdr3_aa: ASSLSEGRTGELF
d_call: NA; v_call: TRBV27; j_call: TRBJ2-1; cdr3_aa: ASRRGVHNEQF
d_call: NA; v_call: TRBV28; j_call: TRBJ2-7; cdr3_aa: ASSTADRISYEQY
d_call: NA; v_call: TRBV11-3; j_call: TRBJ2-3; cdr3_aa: ASSLGTVGTDTQY
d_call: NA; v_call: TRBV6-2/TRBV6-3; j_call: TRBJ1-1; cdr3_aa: ASSYEDRSTEAF
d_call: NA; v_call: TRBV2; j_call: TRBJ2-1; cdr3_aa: ASSPVRSDEQF
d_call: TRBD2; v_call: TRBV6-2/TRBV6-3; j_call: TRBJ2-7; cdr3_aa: ASSSTLAGGPVYEQY
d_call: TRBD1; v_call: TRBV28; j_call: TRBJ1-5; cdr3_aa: ASSLLGQGSNQPQH
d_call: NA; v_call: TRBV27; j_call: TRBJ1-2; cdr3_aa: ASSPQTVPGHYGYT
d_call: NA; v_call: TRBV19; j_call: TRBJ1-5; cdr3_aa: ASRIDSYNQPQH
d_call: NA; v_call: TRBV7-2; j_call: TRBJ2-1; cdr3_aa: ASSWAPASSYNEQF
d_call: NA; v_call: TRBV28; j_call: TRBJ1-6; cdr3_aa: ASSGDAGSPLH
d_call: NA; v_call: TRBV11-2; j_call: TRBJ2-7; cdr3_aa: ASSLYGGVYEQY
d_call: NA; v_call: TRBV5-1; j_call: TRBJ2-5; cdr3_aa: ASSPPRAETQY
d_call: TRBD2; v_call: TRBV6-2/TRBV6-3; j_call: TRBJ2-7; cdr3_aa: ASSYSSTSGDEQY
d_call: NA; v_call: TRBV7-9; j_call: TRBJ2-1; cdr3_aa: ASSLGTGIHNEQF
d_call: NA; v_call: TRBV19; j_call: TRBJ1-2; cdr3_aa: ASSTQNRAGPMGYT
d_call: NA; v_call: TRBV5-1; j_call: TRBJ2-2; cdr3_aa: ASSLGQGPGELF
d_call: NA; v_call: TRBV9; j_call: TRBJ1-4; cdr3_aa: ASSVVPGLGEKLF
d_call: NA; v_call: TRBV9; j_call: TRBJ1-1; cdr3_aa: ASSETGARAEAF
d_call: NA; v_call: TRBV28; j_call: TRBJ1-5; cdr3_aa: ASSLRPLNQPQH
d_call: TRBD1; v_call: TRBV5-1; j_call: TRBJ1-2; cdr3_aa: ASSLGQGGGYT
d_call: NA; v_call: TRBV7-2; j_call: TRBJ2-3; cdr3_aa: ASSPLAYSSTDTQY
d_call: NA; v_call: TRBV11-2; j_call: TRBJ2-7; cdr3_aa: ASSSTTYEQY
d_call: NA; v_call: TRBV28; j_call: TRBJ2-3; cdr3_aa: ASRPTGTDTQY
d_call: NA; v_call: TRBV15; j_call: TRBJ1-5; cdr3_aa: ATSRIYSGGSNQPQH
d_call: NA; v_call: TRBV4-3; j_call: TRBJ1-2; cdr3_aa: ASSHQTREQGYGYT
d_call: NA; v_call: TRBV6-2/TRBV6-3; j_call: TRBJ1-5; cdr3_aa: ASSSLGQFFSNQPQH
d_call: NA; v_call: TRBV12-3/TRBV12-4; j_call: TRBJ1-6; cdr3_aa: ASSPSPDLLH
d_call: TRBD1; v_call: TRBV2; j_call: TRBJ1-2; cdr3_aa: AGLSWQGAPGYT
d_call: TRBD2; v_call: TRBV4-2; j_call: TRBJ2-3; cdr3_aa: ASSPRLAGGPSTDTQY
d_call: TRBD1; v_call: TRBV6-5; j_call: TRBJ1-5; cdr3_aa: AIDRGRQPQH
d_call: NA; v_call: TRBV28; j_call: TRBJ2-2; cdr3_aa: ATRSRARAGELF
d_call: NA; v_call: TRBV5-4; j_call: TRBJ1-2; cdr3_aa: ASTQKARGGYGYT
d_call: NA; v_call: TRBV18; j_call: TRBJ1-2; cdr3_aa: ASSSGGQIYGYT
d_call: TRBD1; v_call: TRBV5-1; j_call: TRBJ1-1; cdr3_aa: ASSLGGQGGTEAF
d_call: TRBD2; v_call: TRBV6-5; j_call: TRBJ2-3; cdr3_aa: ASSWGLAGGGDTQY
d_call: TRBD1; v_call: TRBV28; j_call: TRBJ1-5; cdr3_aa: ASSLLQGQGNQPQH
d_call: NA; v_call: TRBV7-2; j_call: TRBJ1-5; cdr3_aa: ASSLEGGKPQH
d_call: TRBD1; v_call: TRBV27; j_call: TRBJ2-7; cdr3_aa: ASSSLTGTGSVEQY
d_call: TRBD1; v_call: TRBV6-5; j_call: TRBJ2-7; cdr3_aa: ASSPDRGRYEQY
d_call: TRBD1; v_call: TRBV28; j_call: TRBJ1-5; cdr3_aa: ASSAGTVNNQPQH
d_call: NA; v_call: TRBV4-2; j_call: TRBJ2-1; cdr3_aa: ASSREPLADAYNEQF
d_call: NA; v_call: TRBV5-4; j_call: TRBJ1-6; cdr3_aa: ASSTAGARLSPLH
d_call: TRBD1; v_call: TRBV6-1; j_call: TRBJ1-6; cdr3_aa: ASSEMSWGQGRRSPLH
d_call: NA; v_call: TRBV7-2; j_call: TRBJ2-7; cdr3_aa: ASSFDGPSYEQY
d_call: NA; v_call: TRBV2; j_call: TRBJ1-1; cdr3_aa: ASSERVRAEAF
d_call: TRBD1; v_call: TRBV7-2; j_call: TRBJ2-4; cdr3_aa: ASGSSGTGSILQY
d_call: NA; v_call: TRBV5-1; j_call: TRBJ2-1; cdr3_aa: ASSLVAYASSYNEQF
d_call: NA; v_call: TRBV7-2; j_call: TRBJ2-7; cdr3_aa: ASSLRSGTIRYEQY
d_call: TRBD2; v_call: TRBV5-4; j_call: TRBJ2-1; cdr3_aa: ASSLRGLANNEQF
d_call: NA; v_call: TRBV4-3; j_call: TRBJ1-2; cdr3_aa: ASSQGGSSLANYGYT
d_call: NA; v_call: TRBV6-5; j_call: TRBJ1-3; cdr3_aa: ASISSGNTIY